A selection of T cell receptor beta chains follows, all from one sample in a study of blood T cells in healthy people across ages. TCRdb re-called the 5' RACE reads with MiXCR, one entry per CDR3 protein. The sample has roughly 1.4 million distinct CDR3 sequences; roughly 59% are singletons. Input material: blood. Receptor source: a young man in good health. Each CDR3 is given with its conserved first and last residue. The listing skips clone size in some rows; elsewhere it reads once, few, many or a size class.

size: .; V: TRBV29-1; J: TRBJ2-7; CDR3: CSVRGGGYEQYF
size: few; V: TRBV4-2; J: TRBJ2-1; CDR3: CASSQDSGARNEQFF
size: .; V: TRBV27; J: TRBJ2-3; CDR3: CASSPTSVASTDTQYF
size: .; V: TRBV4-1; J: TRBJ2-3; CDR3: CASSQMSGSYTDTQYF
size: .; V: TRBV6-2/TRBV6-3; J: TRBJ2-1; CDR3: CATKGGGGFNEQFF
size: .; V: TRBV6-2/TRBV6-3; J: TRBJ1-2; CDR3: CASSYTGQGYTF
size: .; V: TRBV3-1; J: TRBJ1-4; CDR3: CASSPGLGTSDEKLFF
size: few; V: TRBV4-1; J: TRBJ2-7; CDR3: CASSQDGTGISYEQYF
size: once; V: TRBV18; J: TRBJ2-5; CDR3: CASSPPGLLGETQYF
size: .; V: TRBV2; J: TRBJ2-3; CDR3: CANTIGLTWADTQYF
size: few; V: TRBV12-3/TRBV12-4; J: TRBJ2-3; CDR3: CASSLGLRDTQYF
size: .; V: TRBV12-3/TRBV12-4; J: TRBJ1-6; CDR3: CASRRTGGHNSPLHF
size: .; V: TRBV29-1; J: TRBJ2-3; CDR3: CSVEGVRGSTDTQYF
size: once; V: TRBV6-5; J: TRBJ1-1; CDR3: CASSPDPDTEAFF
size: .; V: TRBV6-6; J: TRBJ2-7; CDR3: CASSYSSVRYEQYF
size: few; V: TRBV2; J: TRBJ2-1; CDR3: CASILAGGPNEQFF
size: .; V: TRBV14; J: TRBJ2-3; CDR3: CASSQDPGVYTDTQYF
size: .; V: TRBV5-1; J: TRBJ2-3; CDR3: CASSLPETDTQYF
size: .; V: TRBV29-1; J: TRBJ1-1; CDR3: CSVGWNEAFF
size: few; V: TRBV6-5; J: TRBJ1-2; CDR3: CASSYGSGGNGYTF
size: few; V: TRBV13; J: TRBJ2-7; CDR3: CASSRLGTGSTYEQYF
size: .; V: TRBV3-1; J: TRBJ1-5; CDR3: CASSLTGGEGNQPQHF